This record covers a single T cell receptor (beta chain). The sample belongs to a study of prognosis after radiotherapy for stage I lung cancer. About the study: Non-small cell lung cancer patients were all deemed medically inoperable.

Multiplex PCR, run in two rounds, amplified TCR beta CDR3 from genomic DNA. Round one of PCR was performed, and it used primers specific to each TRBV and TRBJ gene. Each CDR3 protein is one row after TCRdb ran MiXCR on the multiplex PCR reads. The sample has about 12,000 distinct CDR3 sequences, about 56% seen once; the top ten hold 20%. The specimen comprised PBMCs, sampled before or after stereotactic body radiation therapy (not recorded which). The source of this sequence is a donor at least 50 years old with non-small cell lung cancer.

The CDR3 DNA reads TGTGCCAGCACCTGGACAGGATTGAACACTGAAGCTTTCTTT. The encoded protein is CASTWTGLNTEAFF. The chain recombines TRBV3-1 with TRBJ1-1, with 7 nucleotides matching TRBD1. The CDR3 totals 14 residues. Germline CDR1 LGHDT, CDR2 YNNKEL (reference sequence). The J segment lost 0 bases and the V segment lost 7 bases, leaving 5 bases of the junction unmatched.